Each of the 29 T cell receptor beta chains below was sequenced from the same sample in a study of identical twins. TCRdb fed the 5' RACE reads into MiXCR, producing one record per CDR3 protein. The sample includes roughly 720,000 distinct CDR3 sequences, about 20% of them seen just once. Another study also made use of these data, one on T cells expressing NK-cell markers.

Source material: PBMCs. The source is a woman in her late teens or twenties in good health.

The chain recombines TRBV20-1 with TRBJ2-1, with TRBD2 matching over 8 bases. This CDR3 has 15 amino acids. The trim removed 3 bases at V and 0 bases at J, leaving 4 bases unmatched. CDR1 and CDR2 (germline): DFQATT, SNEGSKA (reference sequence). Here the CDR3 DNA reads TGCAGTGCTAGCCCCGGGAGGGGCTCCTACAATGAGCAGTTCTTC. Protein product: CSASPGRGSYNEQFF.

There are a few counts of this clonotype. The chain employs TRBV30 and TRBJ2-1; 10 nucleotides agree with TRBD2. Germline V CDR1 and CDR2: GTSNPN, SVGIG (reference sequence). The V segment lost 2 bases and the J segment 9 bases; nucleotides outside the gene matches: 4. This CDR3 spans 13 amino acids. CDR3 in amino acids: CAWSLGLAAEQFF. CDR3 coding DNA: TGTGCCTGGAGTCTAGGACTAGCGGCTGAGCAGTTCTTC.

This chain joins TRBV6-5 and TRBJ2-2, with 10 bases aligning to TRBD1. V lost 0 bases to trimming and J lost 2 bases; unmatched junction nucleotides: 3. The length of the CDR3 is 17 residues. Germline V CDR1 and CDR2: MNHEY, SVGAGI. CDR3 amino acids: CASSYSWTGGNTGELFF. The CDR3 nucleotides read TGTGCCAGCAGTTACTCCTGGACAGGGGGTAACACCGGGGAGCTGTTTTTT.

The table lists this clonotype with a few counts. This sequence joins TRBV29-1 and TRBJ2-2, with a possible D match to TRBD2 (6 bases). Trimming took 7 bases from V and 1 from J, leaving 13 bases between them. Germline V gene sequence: CDR1 SQVTM, CDR2 ANQGSEA. The CDR3 covers 14 residues. This CDR3 is CSAYRRGNTGELFF. The CDR3 DNA follows: TGCAGCGCTTACAGGAGGGGGAACACCGGGGAGCTGTTTTTT.

This clonotype has more than one count but fewer than ten. This chain joins TRBV5-6 and TRBJ2-2; D is uncertain. Germline V gene sequence: CDR1 SGHDT, CDR2 YYEEEE. This CDR3 region has 15 residues. V lost 4 bases and J 1 base, leaving 11 bases between the germline ends. The CDR3 DNA reads as TGTGCCAGCAGCCCGACCCCACGGAACACCGGGGAGCTGTTTTTT. Translation: CASSPTPRNTGELFF.

This clonotype turned up a few times. The gene calls are TRBV27 and TRBJ2-7; the D gene is possibly TRBD2 (6 bases). The ends were cut back, 4 bases at V and 4 bases at J, with 26 bases in the middle. The germline V gene has CDR1 MNHEY and CDR2 SMNVEV (reference sequence). This CDR3 region has 18 residues. CDR3 coding DNA: TGTGCCAGCAGTTCAGTCAGAGCCCATACAGGAGGGTTTTACGAGCAGTACTTC. The encoded protein is CASSSVRAHTGGFYEQYF.

The gene calls are TRBV29-1 and TRBJ2-7; 13 bases map to TRBD2. The junction had 13 bases not matched to a gene; V was cut back by 8 bases and J by 9 bases. Germline V gives CDR1 SQVTM, CDR2 ANQGSEA. The CDR3 is 14 residues long. CDR3 amino acids: CSPWRTSGSWAQYF. CDR3 nucleotide sequence: TGCAGCCCCTGGAGGACTAGCGGGAGTTGGGCGCAGTACTTC.

The sample holds a few counts of this clonotype. This sequence joins TRBV6-1 and TRBJ1-1; maybe TRBD1 (6 bases). The CDR3 is 14 residues long. The germline CDR1 and CDR2 sequences are MNHNS and SASEGT. Trimming removed 9 bases at V and 5 bases at J, with 19 bases between. CDR3 sequence (DNA): TGTGCCAGTGGGCATCAGGGGTTGGGGACTGAAGCTTTCTTT. Its protein is CASGHQGLGTEAFF.

The rearrangement uses TRBV29-1 and TRBJ2-6, with D unclear. The ends were cut back, 3 bases at V and 0 bases at J, with 6 bases in the middle. This CDR3 spans 14 amino acids. The germline V gene encodes CDR1 SQVTM and CDR2 ANQGSEA. DNA of the CDR3: TGCAGCGTTGAGGCCCCCTCTGGGGCCAACGTCCTGACTTTC. Translation gives CSVEAPSGANVLTF.

J is TRBJ1-2 and V is TRBV4-3, with 9 nucleotides matching TRBD1. The CDR3 is 17 residues long. The V gene's germline CDR1 is LGHNA and CDR2 YSLEER. With 0 bases clipped from V and 7 bases from J, the junction kept 12 bases outside the gene matches. CDR3 sequence reads: CASSQDHGTGTYSGYTF. DNA of the CDR3: TGCGCCAGCAGCCAAGATCACGGGACAGGGACCTATAGTGGCTACACCTTC.

The chain is built from TRBV5-1 and TRBJ1-1; 8 bases are a match to TRBD1. Germline lookup yields CDR1 SGHRS and CDR2 YFSETQ. The CDR3 loop spans 15 amino acids. The V gene end was trimmed by 4 bases and the J gene end by 0 bases; junction bases not matched to a gene: 5. Here the CDR3 DNA reads TGCGCCAGCAGCGCCGTGACAGGGGTGAACACTGAAGCTTTCTTT. Amino acids: CASSAVTGVNTEAFF. Combining the CDR3 with reference TRBV5-1 and TRBJ1-1 gives the whole variable domain KAGVTQTPRYLIKTRGQQVTLSCSPISGHRSVSWYQQTPGQGLQFLFEYFSETQRNKGNFPGRFSGRQFSNSRSEMNVSTLELGDSALYLCASSAVTGVNTEAFFGQGTRLTVV.

This rearrangement joins TRBV20-1 to TRBJ2-7, with D tentatively TRBD1 (5 bases). V lost 0 bases and J lost 6, with 12 bases in between. CDR1 and CDR2 from the germline V gene are DFQATT and SNEGSKA (reference sequence). CDR3 length: 13 amino acids. CDR3: CSARDQSQGEQYF. DNA of the CDR3: TGCAGTGCTAGAGATCAGTCGCAGGGCGAGCAGTACTTC.

The chain couples TRBV2 to TRBJ1-4; D is undetermined. Trimming stripped 2 bases from V and 10 bases from J, with 17 bases between. Germline V gene sequence: CDR1 SNHLY, CDR2 FYNNEI. The CDR3 length is 15 residues. The CDR3 spells CASSESDGVSGKLFF. The DNA for the CDR3 is TGTGCCAGCAGTGAATCTGACGGGGTGAGCGGAAAACTGTTTTTT.

The V call is TRBV5-1, the J call TRBJ2-5; D may correspond to TRBD1 or TRBD2 (5 bases each). The germline V gene has CDR1 SGHRS and CDR2 YFSETQ. The CDR3 loop spans 14 amino acids. The V end was cut by 5 bases, the J end by 3 bases, with 14 bases between. The CDR3 DNA sequence: TGCGCCAGCAGTCCGGGACCCAGGGAAGAGACCCAGTACTTC. Encoded protein: CASSPGPREETQYF.

This sequence joins TRBV4-3 and TRBJ2-2, with D unresolved. Germline V gene sequence: CDR1 LGHNA, CDR2 YSLEER. The CDR3 totals 15 residues. Trimming took 0 bases from V and 6 from J, leaving 11 bases between them. CDR3 DNA sequence: TGCGCCAGCAGCCAAGAGTGGGCCGACGCCGGGGAGCTGTTTTTT. Encoded protein: CASSQEWADAGELFF.

The chain recombines TRBV7-9 with TRBJ2-1; D not resolved. V gave up 2 bases and J gave up 0 bases, with 8 bases separating them. This CDR3 is 15 amino acids long. The germline gives CDR1 SEHNR, CDR2 FQNEAQ (reference sequence). CDR3 region: CASSLLSRSYNEQFF. DNA for the CDR3: TGTGCCAGCAGCTTACTCTCGCGCTCCTACAATGAGCAGTTCTTC.

This clonotype was detected only a few times. The junction does not match germline at one end; this may be a read error. V and J are TRBV5-1 and TRBJ2-2; D is uncertain. The CDR3 spans 16 residues. Germline CDR1 reads SGHRS; CDR2 reads YFSETQ. This CDR3 reads CASSFPGAANSGELFF. CDR3 DNA: TGCGCCAGCAGCTTCCCCGGCGCAGCGAACTCCGGGGAGCTGTTTTTT.

This clonotype was seen a handful of times. The V gene is TRBV5-1, the J gene TRBJ2-7; 10 nucleotides match TRBD2. The CDR3 spans 14 residues. Germline V gives CDR1 SGHRS, CDR2 YFSETQ. V was clipped by 6 bases and J by 5 bases; unmatched bases: 8. The CDR3 nucleotides read TGCGCCAGCAACGGTCTAGCGGGAGTGCACGAGCAGTACTTC. Residues: CASNGLAGVHEQYF.

There are many counts of this clonotype. Written as DNA, the CDR3 is TGCGCCAGCAGCTTGATCCGGATAGCGAACACTGAAGCTTTCTTT. As protein: CASSLIRIANTEAFF. This chain joins TRBV5-1 and TRBJ1-1, with D hard to call. Germline lookup yields CDR1 SGHRS and CDR2 YFSETQ. The CDR3 is 15 residues long. V lost 1 base to trimming and J lost 1 base, with 11 bases between them.

This clonotype came up a few times. The gene calls are TRBV7-2 and TRBJ1-6; tentatively, D is TRBD1 (5 bases). The CDR3 has 15 amino acids. V lost 0 bases to trimming and J lost 10 bases, with 13 bases between them. Germline V gene lookup returns CDR1 SGHTA and CDR2 FQGNSA. The CDR3 DNA reads TGTGCCAGCAGCTTAGCGGGCAGGGAAGGCTCACCCCTCCACTTT. Its protein is CASSLAGREGSPLHF.

The chain joins TRBV5-1 to TRBJ1-1, with TRBD1 as a possible D gene (5 bases). The germline V and J ends were trimmed by 4 bases and 8 bases, with 15 bases remaining between them. Germline values: CDR1 SGHRS, CDR2 YFSETQ. CDR3 length equals 13 residues. In DNA, the CDR3 is TGCGCCAGCAGCCAAGTTGGGACCGCGGAAGCTTTCTTT. Encoded protein: CASSQVGTAEAFF.

The chain employs TRBV12-3 or TRBV12-4 and TRBJ1-5, with unresolved D. CDR3 length equals 14 residues. Trimming removed 3 bases at V and 3 bases at J, with 9 bases between. In nucleotides, the CDR3 is TGTGCCAGCAGTTTTTTCGGGTCCAATCAGCCCCAGCATTTT. Encoded protein: CASSFFGSNQPQHF.

The V and J genes are TRBV12-3 or TRBV12-4 and TRBJ2-5; 7 nucleotides match TRBD1. The ends lost 11 bases at V and 2 bases at J; junction bases unmatched: 2. The CDR3 has 11 residues. The CDR3, as DNA: TGTGCCGAGACAGGGCAAGAGACCCAGTACTTC. This sequence encodes CAETGQETQYF.

In its sample, this clonotype was seen a few times. V and J are TRBV20-1 and TRBJ2-1; 7 bases are shared with TRBD1. The trim removed 3 bases at V and 5 bases at J, leaving 10 bases unmatched. Looked up from germline, CDR1 is DFQATT and CDR2 is SNEGSKA (reference sequence). The CDR3 has 15 amino acids. The CDR3 protein is CSARSTGRMNNEQFF. In DNA form, the CDR3 reads TGCAGTGCTAGGTCGACAGGGCGCATGAACAATGAGCAGTTCTTC.

The chain recombines TRBV20-1 with TRBJ1-1, with a tentative D call TRBD1 (5 bases). This CDR3 is 15 amino acids long. The ends were cut back, 0 bases at V and 5 bases at J, with 16 bases in the middle. CDR1 is DFQATT, CDR2 SNEGSKA, per germline (reference sequence). CDR3 bases: TGCAGTGCTAGAGACCCCCTGGCAGGGCAAACTGAAGCTTTCTTT. Protein product: CSARDPLAGQTEAFF.

The CDR3 protein is CSASPSNIQYF. In DNA form, the CDR3 reads TGCAGTGCTAGTCCTAGTAACATTCAGTACTTC. The chain joins TRBV20-1 to TRBJ2-4; D is uncertain. This CDR3 is 11 amino acids long. The V gene lost 3 bases and the J gene lost 7 bases, with 7 bases spanning the gap. CDR1 is DFQATT, CDR2 SNEGSKA, per germline (reference sequence).

This clonotype was counted a few times. The chain carries TRBV7-9 and TRBJ2-4; D remains unclear. V was clipped by 8 bases and J by 8 bases, with 16 bases between them. The CDR3 length is 13 residues. CDR1 is SEHNR, CDR2 FQNEAQ, per germline (reference sequence). The CDR3 sequence is CASSPAIDDIQYF. The CDR3 nucleotides are TGTGCCAGCTCCCCCGCGATAGACGACATTCAGTACTTC.

This clonotype was picked up many times. The chain links TRBV20-1 to TRBJ2-7; D could derive from TRBD1 or TRBD2 (5 bases each). CDR1 is DFQATT, CDR2 SNEGSKA, per germline (reference sequence). V was pared by 1 base and J by 2 bases, with 24 bases between. CDR3 size: 18 residues. The chain's CDR3 is CSARALSGQGKIPYEQYF. In DNA, the CDR3 is TGCAGTGCTAGAGCTCTCTCGGGGCAGGGAAAGATTCCCTACGAGCAGTACTTC.

This clonotype was seen a few times. The chain links TRBV6-2 or TRBV6-3 to TRBJ2-1; D gene uncertain. In germline, CDR1 is MNHEY, CDR2 SVGEGT. Deletions cut 2 bases from V and 10 bases from J, with 12 bases between. There are 13 residues in the CDR3. CDR3 amino acids: CASSYDFANEQFF. The CDR3 DNA reads as TGTGCCAGCAGTTACGATTTTGCGAACGAGCAGTTCTTC.